These T cell receptor beta chains were read from a single sample in a study of early T cells in non-severe SARS-CoV-2 infection. TCRdb re-called the 5' RACE reads with MiXCR, one entry per CDR3 protein. Of over 95,000 distinct CDR3 sequences listed, approximately 16% are singletons. Sequencing was done on a sample of whole blood. The receptors were sampled from an adult who was a healthcare worker with PCR-confirmed SARS-CoV-2 infection or an uninfected control (not recorded which). The CDR3 runs from the conserved cysteine through the conserved F or W. A D gene is named only where the DNA matches it firmly. A row's size may be missing; if present it is once, few, many or a size class.

V	D	J	size	CDR3	DNA
TRBV6-1	TRBD1	TRBJ1-2	few	CASSYRDSNGYTF	TGTGCCAGCAGTTACCGGGACAGTAATGGCTACACCTTC
TRBV20-1	NA	TRBJ2-1	NA	CSAPSRSDNEQFF	TGCAGTGCCCCCTCGAGGTCTGACAATGAGCAGTTCTTC
TRBV19	TRBD1	TRBJ1-4	few	CASSTLFRDRGVKLFF	TGTGCCAGTAGTACCTTATTCCGGGACAGGGGAGTAAAACTGTTTTTT
TRBV20-1	NA	TRBJ2-2	few	CSARDLNRPRTGELFF	TGCAGTGCTAGAGATTTAAACCGCCCCAGAACCGGGGAGCTGTTTTTT
TRBV12-3/TRBV12-4	NA	TRBJ1-1	NA	CASSFRRLSVNTEVFF	TGTGCCAGCAGTTTTCGTCGCTTAAGTGTGAACACTGAAGTTTTCTTT
TRBV7-4	NA	TRBJ2-7	NA	CASRAEGVSYEQYF	TGTGCCAGCAGAGCGGAGGGGGTCTCCTACGAGCAGTACTTC
TRBV7-2	TRBD1	TRBJ2-7	NA	CASSLTGAYEQYF	TGTGCCAGCAGCTTGACAGGGGCGTACGAGCAGTACTTC
TRBV11-2	NA	TRBJ2-7	many	CASSLEPGVPYEQYF	TGTGCCAGCAGCTTAGAGCCGGGAGTCCCCTACGAGCAGTACTTC
TRBV18	NA	TRBJ1-2	NA	CASSPELDPVGGYTF	TGTGCCAGCTCACCCGAGCTCGACCCCGTCGGAGGCTACACCTTC
TRBV7-9	NA	TRBJ2-1	many	CASSLSRGSHNEQFF	TGTGCCAGCAGCTTATCCCGGGGTTCCCACAATGAGCAGTTCTTC
TRBV9	NA	TRBJ1-1	few	CASSPSTEAFF	TGTGCCAGCAGCCCAAGTACTGAAGCTTTCTTT
TRBV6-5	TRBD2	TRBJ2-5	NA	CASSSGLAVVQETQYF	TGTGCCAGCAGTTCGGGACTAGCGGTTGTACAAGAGACCCAGTACTTC
TRBV7-2	TRBD1	TRBJ1-2	NA	CASTPDRGGNYGYTF	TGTGCCAGCACCCCCGACAGGGGAGGCAACTATGGCTACACCTTC
TRBV28	TRBD1	TRBJ1-1	NA	CASSLARGDTEAFF	TGTGCCAGCAGTTTAGCCAGGGGGGACACTGAAGCTTTCTTT
TRBV4-3	TRBD1	TRBJ2-7	many	CASSQDNIGTGAYEQYF	TGCGCCAGCAGCCAAGATAATATCGGGACAGGGGCCTACGAGCAGTACTTC
TRBV10-2	TRBD2	TRBJ2-7	NA	CASSDAVLAGSYEQYF	TGCGCCAGCAGTGACGCTGTTCTAGCGGGGAGCTACGAGCAGTACTTC
TRBV19	TRBD2	TRBJ2-1	many	CASSTLAGSYNEQFF	TGTGCCAGTAGTACGCTAGCGGGATCATACAATGAGCAGTTCTTC
TRBV24-1	NA	TRBJ1-5	NA	CATSEDTSSNQPQHF	TGTGCCACCAGTGAAGACACGTCTAGCAATCAGCCCCAGCATTTT
TRBV12-3/TRBV12-4	NA	TRBJ2-1	NA	CASSPMGFLGFSYNEQFF	TGTGCCAGCAGCCCTATGGGGTTTCTGGGATTCTCCTACAATGAGCAGTTCTTC
TRBV19	TRBD2	TRBJ2-3	NA	CASSKLKTSGGTDTQYF	TGTGCCAGTAGCAAGCTGAAGACTAGCGGGGGCACAGATACGCAGTATTTT
TRBV20-1	NA	TRBJ2-1	few	CSARDLREGGNEQFF	TGCAGTGCTAGAGATCTAAGGGAAGGAGGCAATGAGCAGTTCTTC
TRBV6-5	NA	TRBJ2-1	few	CASSYRGFDEQFF	TGTGCCAGCAGTTACAGGGGCTTCGATGAGCAGTTCTTC
TRBV5-1	TRBD1	TRBJ1-2	many	CASSLVTGGDYGYTF	TGCGCCAGCAGCTTGGTTACAGGGGGCGACTATGGCTACACCTTC
TRBV14	NA	TRBJ1-5	many	CASSRTDRQLHF	TGTGCCAGCAGCCGGACGGACCGACAGCTGCATTTT
TRBV6-2/TRBV6-3	TRBD1	TRBJ2-7	few	CASSSGQGAASSYEQYF	TGTGCCAGCAGTTCCGGACAGGGGGCGGCAAGCTCCTACGAGCAGTACTTC
TRBV24-1	NA	TRBJ2-1	NA	CATSDLVHPEQFF	TGTGCCACCAGTGACTTGGTCCATCCAGAGCAGTTCTTC
TRBV29-1	NA	TRBJ2-5	NA	CSAEIRETQYF	TGCAGCGCAGAAATACGGGAGACCCAGTACTTC
TRBV20-1	NA	TRBJ2-3	NA	CSASTGNPNQPQYF	TGCAGTGCTTCAACAGGGAACCCCAATCAGCCCCAGTATTTT
TRBV9	TRBD2	TRBJ2-1	NA	CASSSGTRVLNEQFF	TGTGCCAGCAGCTCCGGGACTAGGGTCCTGAATGAGCAGTTCTTC
TRBV7-9	NA	TRBJ1-2	NA	CASTLAGEQGYTF	TGTGCCAGCACCTTAGCAGGGGAGCAGGGCTACACCTTC
TRBV9	TRBD1	TRBJ2-7	few	CASSVSPGGEQYF	TGTGCCAGCAGCGTGTCTCCAGGGGGTGAGCAGTACTTC
TRBV20-1	TRBD1	TRBJ2-2	few	CSAIAGGATGELFF	TGCAGTGCTATAGCAGGGGGAGCCACCGGGGAGCTGTTTTTT
TRBV7-9	TRBD1	TRBJ1-1	few	CAIPGDRVNTEAFF	TGTGCCATCCCGGGTGACAGGGTGAACACTGAAGCTTTCTTT
TRBV5-1	NA	TRBJ1-6	few	CASSNPDSPLHF	TGCGCCAGCAGCAACCCGGATTCACCCCTCCACTTT
TRBV6-1	TRBD2	TRBJ2-1	NA	CASSDRVGTSGGNEQFF	TGTGCCAGCAGTGATCGGGTAGGGACTAGCGGGGGGAATGAGCAGTTCTTC
TRBV10-3	NA	TRBJ2-2	few	CAIRGTGELFF	TGTGCCATCAGGGGGACCGGGGAGCTGTTTTTT
TRBV20-1	TRBD1	TRBJ2-7	many	CSASTTGQGASYEQYF	TGCAGTGCTTCAACTACGGGACAGGGGGCCTCCTACGAGCAGTACTTC
TRBV4-1	NA	TRBJ1-4	few	CASSHLGAEKLFF	TGCGCCAGCAGCCACTTGGGGGCTGAAAAACTGTTTTTT
TRBV28	TRBD1	TRBJ1-1	NA	CASLGTGATEAFF	TGTGCCAGCTTGGGGACAGGGGCCACTGAAGCTTTCTTT